The 4 T cell receptor beta chains reported below all come from one sample, sequenced in a study of cytomegalovirus exposure and HLA in healthy donors. Researchers ran the PCR with 60 Vbeta and 13 Jbeta primers. TCRdb's table, derived via immunoSEQ multiplex PCR, lists solely in-frame clones and lacks some. The sample records approximately 160,000 clones, roughly 79% being singletons. Material: PBMCs. The receptor set was obtained from a man aged 35-49 years in good health and CMV-seronegative.

The chain uses TRBV30 and TRBJ2-5; the D is unclear. Germline V gene sequence: CDR1 GTSNPN, CDR2 SVGIG (reference sequence). V shed 5 bases and J shed 2 bases, with 6 bases lying between them. The CDR3 spans 11 residues. CDR3 sequence (DNA): TGTGCCTGGGGTGCTCAAGAGACCCAGTACTTC. Translated, it gives CAWGAQETQYF. The whole variable domain, filled in from reference TRBV30 and TRBJ2-5, reads SQTIHQWPATLVQPVGSPLSLECTVEGTSNPNLYWYRQAAGRGLQLLFYSVGIGQISSEVPQNLSASRPQDRQFILSSKKLLLSDSGFYLCAWGAQETQYFGPGTRLLVL.

The chain recombines TRBV6-1 with TRBJ2-7; TRBD2 matches at 11 bases. The CDR3 runs to 15 residues. Germline-derived CDR1 and CDR2 are MNHNS and SASEGT. V gave up 4 bases and J gave up 3 bases; unmatched junction bases: 5. The CDR3 sequence is CASSGGSGRVYEQYV. Written as DNA, the CDR3 is TGTGCCAGCAGTGGAGGTAGCGGGAGGGTCTACGAGCAGTACGTC.

The chain links TRBV2 to TRBJ2-3; TRBD1 matches 11 bases. The CDR3 loop spans 15 amino acids. V lost 3 bases to trimming and J lost 7 bases; unmatched junction nucleotides: 6. The germline V gene has CDR1 SNHLY and CDR2 FYNNEI. CDR3 coding DNA: TGTGCCAGCAGTGATGAGGGACAGGGGGTAAATACGCAGTATTTT. Amino acid sequence: CASSDEGQGVNTQYF.

The V and J genes are TRBV7-9 and TRBJ2-5, with a possible D match to TRBD2 (5 bases). Trimming took off 5 bases at V and 0 bases at J, with 13 bases between the two ends. The CDR3 has 15 amino acids. CDR1 SEHNR and CDR2 FQNEAQ come from the germline V gene (reference sequence). The CDR3, as DNA: TGTGCCAGCAGCCACCCTAGCCCGTACCAAGAGACCCAGTACTTC. This sequence encodes CASSHPSPYQETQYF.